These T cell receptor beta chains were read from a single sample in a study of blood T cell repertoires in COVID-19. Sequencing was performed with immunoSEQ multiplex PCR; in TCRdb, only in-frame clones are kept and a portion is missing. The sample lists 200,000 to 250,000 clones; around 80% were seen once. Sequenced sample: peripheral blood. Every receptor here comes from a woman aged 80 or over with active or convalescent COVID-19. The CDR3 runs from the conserved cysteine through the conserved F or W. The D gene is left open where the match is weak. Rows may omit the clone size; those that give it use once, few, many or a size class.

size: once; V: TRBV5-4; D: TRBD2; J: TRBJ2-7; DNA: TGTGCCAGCAGCGGGGGACTAGCGGGAGGGCCGCCCTACGAGCAGTACTTC; CDR3: CASSGGLAGGPPYEQYF
size: NA; V: TRBV19; D: TRBD1; J: TRBJ2-7; DNA: TGTGCCAGTTCCGGGACAGGGGGTTACGAGCAGTACTTC; CDR3: CASSGTGGYEQYF
size: NA; V: TRBV19; D: TRBD1; J: TRBJ1-1; DNA: TGTGCCAGTAGTATAGTAGGACAGGAGACTGAAGCTTTCTTT; CDR3: CASSIVGQETEAFF
size: NA; V: TRBV6-5; D: NA; J: TRBJ1-1; DNA: TGTGCCAGCAGTTACTCCCCGGGGGGAAACACTGAAGCTTTCTTT; CDR3: CASSYSPGGNTEAFF
size: NA; V: TRBV6-1; D: NA; J: TRBJ2-1; DNA: TGTGCCAGCAGTGTATTGGGGATTTCAGGGGCTAATGAGCAGTTCTTC; CDR3: CASSVLGISGANEQFF
size: NA; V: TRBV7-2; D: NA; J: TRBJ1-2; DNA: TGTGCCAGCAGCTTAGCTTCAGGGGTTAACTATGGCTACACCTTC; CDR3: CASSLASGVNYGYTF
size: NA; V: TRBV5-8; D: NA; J: TRBJ2-7; DNA: TGTGCCAGCTGCAAATTCCCGAGCGACGAGCAGTACTTC; CDR3: CASCKFPSDEQYF
size: NA; V: TRBV27; D: TRBD1; J: TRBJ2-3; DNA: TGTGCCAGCAGTTTCCGGGACAGGGGGCGTGCAGATACGCAGTATTTT; CDR3: CASSFRDRGRADTQYF
size: NA; V: TRBV19; D: NA; J: TRBJ1-5; DNA: TGTGCCAGTCAAACAGGGTACAATCAGCCCCAGCATTTT; CDR3: CASQTGYNQPQHF
size: NA; V: TRBV5-4; D: TRBD1; J: TRBJ1-6; DNA: TGTGCCAGCAGCTTCAACAGGGGGGGATCCTATAATTCACCCCTCCACTTT; CDR3: CASSFNRGGSYNSPLHF
size: NA; V: TRBV18; D: TRBD1; J: TRBJ1-5; DNA: TGTGCCAGCTCATCCAACAGGGGGGCGAGCAATCAGCCCCAGCATTTT; CDR3: CASSSNRGASNQPQHF
size: NA; V: TRBV10-3; D: TRBD2; J: TRBJ2-7; DNA: TGTGCCATCTCTAGCGGGGACCGCTCCTACGAGCAGTACTTC; CDR3: CAISSGDRSYEQYF
size: NA; V: TRBV12-5; D: TRBD1; J: TRBJ2-5; DNA: TGTGCTAGTGGTAGGACAGGGGAGACCCAGTACTTC; CDR3: CASGRTGETQYF
size: NA; V: TRBV27; D: TRBD2; J: TRBJ2-1; DNA: TGTGCCAGCAGTCTCCGGACTAGCGGGAGGATCGGCGAGCAGTTCTTC; CDR3: CASSLRTSGRIGEQFF
size: once; V: TRBV29-1; D: NA; J: TRBJ2-3; DNA: TGCAGCACGGACCTTGGTCGGGCAGATACGCAGTATTTT; CDR3: CSTDLGRADTQYF
size: NA; V: TRBV27; D: TRBD2; J: TRBJ2-7; DNA: TGTGCCAGCAGTTTTAATAAAGCGGGAGGAATCTACGAGCAGTACTTC; CDR3: CASSFNKAGGIYEQYF
size: NA; V: TRBV20-1; D: NA; J: TRBJ1-1; DNA: TGCAGTGCTAGAGACTTCCGGGGAGCTTTCTTT; CDR3: CSARDFRGAFF
size: once; V: TRBV19; D: NA; J: TRBJ2-3; DNA: TGTGCCAGTAGCCTAGGAGGGACAGGGACTAGGGATACGCAGTATTTT; CDR3: CASSLGGTGTRDTQYF
size: NA; V: TRBV2; D: NA; J: TRBJ1-4; DNA: TGTGCCAGCAGGCCGACTCAAACTAATGAAAAACTGTTTTTT; CDR3: CASRPTQTNEKLFF
size: NA; V: TRBV29-1; D: TRBD1; J: TRBJ2-5; DNA: TGCAGCTCATGGACAGGAGGAGAGACCCAGTACTTC; CDR3: CSSWTGGETQYF
size: NA; V: TRBV6-6; D: NA; J: TRBJ2-7; DNA: TGTGCCAGCAGTTACAGGGGATACGAGCAGTACTTC; CDR3: CASSYRGYEQYF
size: NA; V: TRBV27; D: TRBD2; J: TRBJ2-2; DNA: TGTGCCAGCAGTTTATACGGACGGGGACTAGCGGGTGCCGGGGAGCTGTTTTTT; CDR3: CASSLYGRGLAGAGELFF
size: NA; V: TRBV7-8; D: TRBD1; J: TRBJ1-2; DNA: TGTGCCAGCAGCATACCCGACCGGGACAGCTATGGCTACACCTTC; CDR3: CASSIPDRDSYGYTF
size: NA; V: TRBV10-3; D: NA; J: TRBJ2-7; DNA: TGTGCCATCAGTGATTCCAGGGGCTCCTACGAGCAGTACTTC; CDR3: CAISDSRGSYEQYF
size: NA; V: TRBV5-1; D: TRBD2; J: TRBJ2-7; DNA: TGCGCCAGCCTTTCCCCGGGGGGTGTGCAGTACTTC; CDR3: CASLSPGGVQYF
size: NA; V: TRBV5-6; D: TRBD1; J: TRBJ2-3; DNA: TGTGCCAGCAGCACTCCTGGAAGGACAGGGTATACAGATACGCAGTATTTT; CDR3: CASSTPGRTGYTDTQYF
size: once; V: TRBV11-2; D: TRBD1; J: TRBJ1-1; DNA: TGTGCCAGCAGGAGAGGGGGCGCGGGGAACACTGAAGCTTTCTTT; CDR3: CASRRGGAGNTEAFF